Presented here are 24 T cell receptor beta chains from one specimen sequenced in a study of cytomegalovirus exposure and HLA in healthy donors. The PCR contained 60 Vbeta and 13 Jbeta primers. The protocol was immunoSEQ multiplex PCR, while the TCRdb copy is restricted to in-frame clones and leaves out a portion. The clone table shows approximately 190,000 clones, with the ten largest holding 0.65% to 0.75%. The sample taken for sequencing was PBMCs. These receptors all stem from a boy younger than 18 in good health and CMV-seronegative.

The chain has TRBV6-5 and TRBJ2-5; D may be TRBD1 (5 bases). The CDR3 runs 13 residues. V gave up 6 bases and J gave up 5 bases, with 13 bases separating them. Germline CDR1 reads MNHEY; CDR2 reads SVGAGI. CDR3 in DNA: TGTGCCAGCAGAGGACAAACTCTCGAGACCCAGTACTTC. Translated: CASRGQTLETQYF.

The genes are TRBV2 and TRBJ2-1; 11 bases match TRBD1. Germline assignment: CDR1 SNHLY and CDR2 FYNNEI. This CDR3 region has 15 residues. V shed 4 bases, J shed 7 bases, and the junction held 6 bases outside the gene matches. CDR3 sequence (DNA): TGTGCCAGCAGTGGGGGGACAGGGGGTTTTAATGAGCAGTTCTTC. Translating gives CASSGGTGGFNEQFF.

The chain is built from TRBV6-5 and TRBJ1-2; possibly TRBD1 for D (5 bases). The CDR3 is made up of 12 amino acids. V lost 6 bases and J 8 bases, leaving 13 bases between the germline ends. The germline V gene has CDR1 MNHEY and CDR2 SVGAGI. The CDR3 region is CASSRGGDGYTF. The DNA of the CDR3 is TGTGCCAGCAGCCGGGGGGGGGACGGCTACACCTTC.

The V call is TRBV7-6, the J call TRBJ2-7; no firm D call. There are 17 residues in the CDR3. Germline assignment: CDR1 SGHVS and CDR2 FNYEAQ. V was cut by 3 bases and J by 2 bases, with 20 bases left in between. CDR3 sequence reads: CASSLLPPPSVPYEQYF. The CDR3 DNA sequence: TGTGCCAGCAGCTTGCTTCCCCCCCCCAGCGTACCCTACGAGCAGTACTTC.

The V and J genes are TRBV7-9 and TRBJ1-6; 9 nucleotides align to TRBD1. CDR1 and CDR2 from the germline V gene are SEHNR and FQNEAQ (reference sequence). The CDR3 is made up of 17 amino acids. The ends lost 5 bases at V and 9 bases at J; junction bases unmatched: 14. CDR3 in DNA: TGTGCCAGCAGCGCCACCCTCCACAGGGGGCTAGTTTCACCCCTCCACTTT. Protein sequence: CASSATLHRGLVSPLHF. Complete variable domain (other parts from reference TRBV7-9 and TRBJ1-6): DTGVSQNPRHKITKRGQNVTFRCDPISEHNRLYWYRQTLGQGPEFLTYFQNEAQLEKSRLLSDRFSAERPKGSFSTLEIQRTEQGDSAMYLCASSATLHRGLVSPLHFGNGTRLTVT.

Turning to this clone: The junction does not match germline at one end; this may be a read error. The sample holds other DNA sequences that translate to the same CDR3. The V gene is TRBV30, the J gene TRBJ2-1; 7 bases are a match to TRBD2. Germline V gene sequence: CDR1 GTSNPN, CDR2 SVGIG (reference sequence). This CDR3 spans 14 amino acids. The CDR3 nucleotides are TGTGCCAAGGGAGCGGGGAGCTCCTACAACGAGCAGTTCTTC. Translation: CAKGAGSSYNEQFF.

CDR3 DNA: TGTGCCACCAGCGAGGGGGTGACCACAGATACGCAGTATTTT. Its translation is CATSEGVTTDTQYF. The chain joins TRBV15 to TRBJ2-3, with a possible D match to TRBD1 (6 bases). Per germline, CDR1 LNHNV and CDR2 YYDKDF (reference sequence). V lost 5 bases and J lost 2, with 11 bases in between. The length of the CDR3 is 14 residues. Together with reference TRBV15 and TRBJ2-3, the CDR3 gives the full variable domain: DAMVIQNPRYQVTQFGKPVTLSCSQTLNHNVMYWYQQKSSQAPKLLFHYYDKDFNNEADTPDNFQSRRPNTSFCFLDIRSPGLGDTAMYLCATSEGVTTDTQYFGPGTRLTVL.

The rearrangement joins TRBV6-5 to TRBJ1-1; D perhaps matches TRBD1 (5 bases). V gave up 6 bases and J gave up 0 bases, with 14 bases separating them. This CDR3 region has 15 residues. The germline V gene encodes CDR1 MNHEY and CDR2 SVGAGI. CDR3 amino acids: CASSNLRQMNTEAFF. CDR3 nucleotide sequence: TGTGCCAGCAGCAACCTCAGACAGATGAACACTGAAGCTTTCTTT.

The V gene is TRBV4-1, the J gene TRBJ2-7; 8 bases map to TRBD2. V lost 4 bases and J lost 1; bases outside the gene matches: 9. The length of the CDR3 is 16 residues. Germline loops: CDR1 MGHRA, CDR2 YSYEKL. CDR3 DNA sequence: TGCGCCAGCAGCCCCCGAGCGGGGGCCTTGTCCTACGAGCAGTACTTC. Its translation: CASSPRAGALSYEQYF.

V usage is TRBV6-5 and J usage is TRBJ2-3, with D perhaps TRBD1 (6 bases). The germline V gene encodes CDR1 MNHEY and CDR2 SVGAGI. CDR3 length: 13 residues. V was clipped by 6 bases and J by 1 base, with 8 bases between them. The CDR3 reads CASRGQRTDTQYF. The CDR3 DNA follows: TGTGCCAGCAGAGGACAGCGCACAGATACGCAGTATTTT.

The chain carries TRBV27 and TRBJ1-1, with D perhaps matching TRBD1 (5 bases). This CDR3 has 13 amino acids. V was pared by 6 bases and J by 7 bases, with 15 bases between. In germline, CDR1 is MNHEY, CDR2 SMNVEV (reference sequence). DNA for the CDR3: TGTGCCAGCAGGGACCCGGGGGGAATTGAAGCTTTCTTT. This encodes CASRDPGGIEAFF.

This chain links TRBV29-1 with TRBJ1-2, with 9 bases matching TRBD1. CDR1 is SQVTM and CDR2 is ANQGSEA in the germline V gene. After removal of 7 bases from V and 9 bases from J, the junction contained 6 bases not matched to a gene. The CDR3 is 11 amino acids. CDR3 nucleotide sequence: TGCAGCGGGCTCGGACAGGGGAGCTACACCTTC. This gives the protein CSGLGQGSYTF.

Points on this clone: Sequence at one end of the junction differs from germline and may be a read error. Other DNA sequences from this sample encode an identical CDR3 as well. The chain combines TRBV15 with TRBJ1-4, with D perhaps TRBD1 (5 bases). The germline V gene has CDR1 LNHNV and CDR2 YYDKDF (reference sequence). The CDR3 is 15 residues long. The CDR3 region is CATSSPGHRREKLFF. CDR3 in DNA: TGTGCCACCAGCAGTCCGGGCCACAGGCGAGAAAAGCTGTTTTTT.

The CDR3 spells CASSVDGKRTGELFF. The CDR3 DNA sequence: TGTGCCAGCAGCGTAGACGGGAAGAGAACCGGGGAGCTGTTTTTT. The chain links TRBV9 to TRBJ2-2; D is perhaps TRBD2 (5 bases). Germline loops: CDR1 SGDLS, CDR2 YYNGEE. Trimming removed 0 bases at V and 5 bases at J, with 11 bases between. This CDR3 region has 15 residues.

The V gene is TRBV5-1, the J gene TRBJ2-5, with D perhaps matching TRBD2 (6 bases). V gave up 1 base and J gave up 4 bases, with 14 bases separating them. There are 15 residues in the CDR3. The germline gives CDR1 SGHRS, CDR2 YFSETQ. CDR3 region: CASSLRPGDAETQYF. The CDR3 coding sequence is TGCGCCAGCAGCTTGAGGCCGGGGGACGCAGAGACCCAGTACTTC.

CDR3 DNA sequence: TGTGCCAGCGGGCCCGGGAGCACTGAAGCTTTCTTT. This sequence encodes CASGPGSTEAFF. The gene calls are TRBV6-5 and TRBJ1-1, with D uncertain. The V end was cut by 8 bases, the J end by 4 bases, with 11 bases between. Germline lookup yields CDR1 MNHEY and CDR2 SVGAGI. The CDR3 is made up of 12 amino acids.

V usage is TRBV9 and J usage is TRBJ2-2, with D perhaps TRBD2 (6 bases). V was pared by 0 bases and J by 3 bases, with 9 bases between. The germline V gene has CDR1 SGDLS and CDR2 YYNGEE. There are 15 residues in the CDR3. CDR3 amino acids: CASSVEGRYTGELFF. CDR3 nucleotides: TGTGCCAGCAGCGTAGAGGGGAGGTACACCGGGGAGCTGTTTTTT.

The chain recombines TRBV9 with TRBJ1-2, with D possibly being TRBD1 (5 bases). The CDR3 runs to 16 residues. Germline V gene data show CDR1 as SGDLS and CDR2 as YYNGEE. V was clipped by 0 bases and J by 4 bases, with 16 bases between them. Written as DNA, the CDR3 is TGTGCCAGCAGCGTAGGGAGCGGGAGGGGCTCCTATGGCTACACCTTC. Translation gives CASSVGSGRGSYGYTF.

This sequence joins TRBV30 and TRBJ2-1; TRBD2 aligns across 11 bases. The V and J ends lost 8 bases and 8 bases, in that order; junction bases with no gene match: 8. The CDR3 length is 13 residues. Germline CDR1 and CDR2: GTSNPN and SVGIG (reference sequence). CDR3 protein: CAGTSGRGDEQFF. The CDR3 DNA reads TGTGCCGGAACTAGCGGGAGAGGGGATGAGCAGTTCTTC.

The V call is TRBV30, the J call TRBJ1-5, with D hard to call. Germline loops: CDR1 GTSNPN, CDR2 SVGIG (reference sequence). V lost 0 bases to trimming and J lost 6 bases, with 6 bases between them. The CDR3 consists of 12 residues. CDR3: CAWSVLGQPQHF. The CDR3 DNA follows: TGTGCCTGGAGTGTACTTGGTCAGCCCCAGCATTTT.

V usage is TRBV9 and J usage is TRBJ2-7; D is uncertain. V was cut by 0 bases and J by 0 bases, with 7 bases left in between. The CDR3 totals 14 residues. Per the germline V gene, CDR1 is SGDLS and CDR2 is YYNGEE. The CDR3 is CASSVGASSYEQYF. In nucleotides, the CDR3 is TGTGCCAGCAGCGTAGGGGCCAGCTCCTACGAGCAGTACTTC.

J is TRBJ2-7 and V is TRBV7-2; 8 bases align to TRBD2. This CDR3 has 14 amino acids. Per germline, CDR1 SGHTA and CDR2 FQGNSA. Unmatched junction bases numbered 10, after V lost 8 bases and J lost 4 bases. The CDR3 DNA follows: TGTGCCAGCGTGATAGGGCGGGGGGCTTACGAGCAGTACTTC. Amino acids: CASVIGRGAYEQYF.

The V call is TRBV27, the J call TRBJ1-1; 11 nucleotides agree with TRBD1. The germline V gene has CDR1 MNHEY and CDR2 SMNVEV (reference sequence). V shed 8 bases and J 3 bases; nucleotides not matched to a gene: 8. CDR3 length: 15 amino acids. Here the CDR3 DNA reads TGTGCCAGCCTCGGACAGGGGGCGTCGGACACTGAAGCTTTCTTT. Protein sequence: CASLGQGASDTEAFF.

The CDR3 region has the DNA TGTGCCAGTGGACAGAGCTCTGGGGCCAACGTCCTGACTTTC. Its protein is CASGQSSGANVLTF. The chain recombines TRBV6-4 with TRBJ2-6; maybe TRBD1 (6 bases). This CDR3 is built from 14 residues. Trimming took 9 bases from V and 0 from J, leaving 9 bases between them. The V gene's germline CDR1 is MRHNA and CDR2 SNTAGT.